The following is a TCR beta chain sequence with its context. This clone's antigen is unknown. Base qualities were left out, and no much larger clone turns up one base away. This specimen belongs to a study of T cell responses to AZD1222 COVID-19 vaccine (dated by TCRdb to about 2021). For the study in its entirety: Because spike-specific TCR depth and breadth did not differ between the two schedules, AZD1222 recipients who got a second dose at roughly 4 weeks were pooled with those who got a second dose at roughly 12 weeks. Trial participants were enrolled by age into subgroups of 18-55, 56-69 and 70-plus years, and roughly 150, 30 and 60 TCR-sequenced participants, respectively, were included in these subgroups. A total of 233 trial participants underwent TCR sequencing, of whom 207 received two doses of AZD1222 and around 25 received two doses of the MenACWY control vaccine. Study-level results and caveats: In the small 56-69-year group, the increase in depth fell short of significance, most likely because of low power. Nearly half of unique spike-specific TCRs reportedly recognized epitopes outside regions mutated in the B.1.351 and B.1.1.7 variants. Because no day 14 peak-response samples were available, the repertoires could be characterized only after the peak T cell response. Conclusions about previously exposed vaccinees were limited because only a handful of AZD1222 recipients were SARS-CoV-2 seropositive at baseline. Participants were mostly white British, with more females than males. The authors suggested clonal diversity may have been underestimated. After two AZD1222 doses, both the breadth and the depth of spike-specific TCRs were significantly higher than at day 0 and than in MenACWY recipients. The vaccine-associated CD4 TCRs covered the entire spike protein, and the dominant responses fell in regions 160-218 and 743-854.

Interpreted using the paper, the time point label stands for: baseline before first vaccination. Vaccinee samples were obtained from the UK trials COV001 and COV002, which included a single-blind randomized controlled phase 2/3 trial of AZD1222 (ChAdOx1 nCoV-19) in healthy adults. For TCRbeta chain sequencing, PBMC samples from trial participants were taken at day 0 and at day 28 after the second dose. The CDR3 regions of human TCRbeta chains were analyzed by immunosequencing. The authors' analysis ran thus. Repertoire TCRs were checked for matches against a reference library of SARS-CoV-2-specific TCRs that had been generated using the MIRA antigen-specificity platform. Breadth was defined as the fraction of unique TCRs that were SARS-CoV-2-associated. Depth was defined as the fraction of total T cells that were SARS-CoV-2-associated. Each spike-specific TCR was assigned to its reactive spike region and to a CD4 or CD8 class using the MIRA data. Log10-transformed breadth and depth values were compared by one-way ANOVA with Sidak's multiple comparisons tests. As stored in TCRdb, this immuneACCESS dataset retains in-frame rearrangements with V and J assigned. A fraction of the clones does not appear; measured against another copy, unresolved V genes explain less than half of the discrepancy, and the remainder lacks a known reason. V, J and clone size derive from that table, while D and trimming were established from the DNA sequence. This sample comprises more than 140,000 clones, about 90% of them detected only once. The ten largest clones represent 5% of the sample.

The CDR3 numbers 13 residues from cysteine through phenylalanine. Kept here is only the CDR3 DNA, which spans 39 bases and is read in frame from base 1. Looking up the germline V gene yields CDR1 SGHAT and CDR2 FQNNGV. The V end loses 1 base and the J end loses 6 bases, and a stretch of 7 bases separates them. The sample in question was peripheral blood, obtained on day 0 of AZD1222 vaccination. The V and J segments used are TRBV11-2 and TRBJ2-1; confidence is insufficient to name the D gene. The clonotype comes from an adult in good health. The CDR3 protein sequence reads: CASSLADRNEQFF. The nucleotide sequence reads TGTGCCAGCAGCTTAGCTGACCGCAATGAGCAGTTCTTC.